The present T cell receptor (beta chain) was sequenced within a study of cytomegalovirus exposure and HLA in healthy donors. Turning to this clone: The antigen is unknown.

From germline, CDR1 is SGHRS and CDR2 YFSETQ. Unmatched junction bases numbered 11, after V lost 0 bases and J lost 3 bases. This CDR3 comprises 17 residues. Assay used: immunoSEQ multiplex PCR; TCRdb lists only in-frame clones, some missing. This repertoire shows hundreds of thousands of clones, approximately 80% found once; its top ten account for over 13%. General study points: TCR beta chains numbering approximately 150 were designated cytomegalovirus-associated.

Among the 110 or so subjects of the validation cohort, separate from the roughly 670-subject first cohort, were the donors. The J gene is TRBJ1-1, the V gene TRBV5-1; TRBD1 agrees at 7 bases. Specimen: PBMCs. This TCR was recovered from a woman in her 30s in good health and CMV-seropositive. Here the CDR3 reads CASSLGGQSGMDTEAFF. CDR3 nucleotides: TGCGCCAGCAGCTTGGGGGGACAGTCAGGGATGGACACTGAAGCTTTCTTT.